The next 17 T cell receptor beta chains were all read from a single sample in a study of T-cell memory formation after mild COVID-19. TCRdb passed the 5' RACE reads through MiXCR, listing each CDR3 protein once. The table lists roughly 180,000 distinct CDR3 sequences, roughly 12% of them singletons. Sequencing was done on a sample of PBMCs or a T cell subset sorted from them (not recorded which). The receptors originated from a man between 18 and 29 years old who had mild COVID-19 (a few samples of this study predate the infection). Cell type and time point are not known.

DNA for the CDR3: TGTGCCAGCAGCCAACAGGGGGCGCGGGGCTACACCTTC. Its translation: CASSQQGARGYTF. The chain uses TRBV6-5 and TRBJ1-2, with 9 bases identical to TRBD1. CDR1 MNHEY and CDR2 SVGAGI come from the germline V gene. This CDR3 region has 13 residues. V trimming: 6 bases; J trimming: 8 bases; junction bases outside the gene matches: 7.

This chain uses TRBV7-2 with TRBJ1-6; TRBD1 matches at 9 bases. Germline V gene sequence: CDR1 SGHTA, CDR2 FQGNSA. V lost 6 bases to trimming and J lost 0 bases; unmatched junction nucleotides: 9. This CDR3 spans 18 amino acids. This CDR3 reads CASSTGTGMPSYNSPLHF. CDR3 coding DNA: TGTGCCAGCAGTACCGGGACAGGGATGCCCTCCTATAATTCACCCCTCCACTTT.

A few counts support this clonotype. This sequence joins TRBV20-1 and TRBJ2-5; D may be TRBD2 (5 bases). In germline, CDR1 is DFQATT, CDR2 SNEGSKA (reference sequence). V lost 8 bases and J 9 bases, leaving 22 bases between the germline ends. There are 13 residues in the CDR3. CDR3 nucleotides: TGCAGTCCGTTCCCCCCGGCTGGAGGAGCCCAGTACTTC. Residues: CSPFPPAGGAQYF.

The chain carries TRBV7-9 and TRBJ1-1; D is undetermined. Deletions cut 7 bases from V and 8 bases from J, with 11 bases between. CDR1 SEHNR and CDR2 FQNEAQ come from the germline V gene (reference sequence). This CDR3 has 11 residues. The CDR3 DNA is TGTGCCAGCACCCGGGCCACAGAAGCTTTCTTT. This gives the protein CASTRATEAFF.

This clonotype has just a few counts. This sequence joins TRBV3-1 and TRBJ1-2; D gene ambiguous. The germline CDR1 and CDR2 sequences are LGHDT and YNNKEL (reference sequence). The CDR3 extends over 14 amino acids. Trimming pared 1 base from V and 4 bases from J, leaving 10 bases between. CDR3 loop: CASSQGIEIYGYTF. As DNA, the CDR3 is TGTGCCAGCAGCCAAGGGATAGAGATCTATGGCTACACCTTC. Filled out from reference TRBV3-1 and TRBJ1-2, the complete variable domain reads DTAVSQTPKYLVTQMGNDKSIKCEQNLGHDTMYWYKQDSKKFLKIMFSYNNKELIINETVPNRFSPKSPDKAHLNLHINSLELGDSAVYFCASSQGIEIYGYTFGSGTRLTVV.

This clonotype was counted between two and nine times. The chain has TRBV5-1 and TRBJ1-1; D unclear. The CDR3 is 12 amino acids. The V and J ends lost 7 bases and 3 bases respectively, with 10 bases between them. The germline V gene has CDR1 SGHRS and CDR2 YFSETQ. The CDR3 region has the DNA TGCGCCAGCCGGGCAGACTACACTGAAGCTTTCTTT. Its translation is CASRADYTEAFF.

J is TRBJ1-1 and V is TRBV28; maybe TRBD1 (6 bases). Germline V gives CDR1 MDHEN, CDR2 SYDVKM. V lost 4 bases and J 11 bases, leaving 17 bases between the germline ends. This CDR3 is built from 13 residues. CDR3 bases: TGTGCCAGCAGTTCCGCCGATACAGGGACGGCTTTCTTT. This encodes CASSSADTGTAFF.

The chain is built from TRBV7-3 and TRBJ2-5, with 8 nucleotides matching TRBD2. V lost 4 bases to trimming and J lost 5 bases; unmatched junction nucleotides: 3. There are 13 residues in the CDR3. Germline V CDR1 and CDR2: SGHTA, FQGTGA. DNA for the CDR3: TGTGCCAGCAGCTCCGCTAGCGGGGAGACCCAGTACTTC. Amino acids: CASSSASGETQYF.

This clonotype was observed a handful of times. This sequence joins TRBV20-1 and TRBJ2-7; TRBD1 agrees at 9 bases. Germline V gives CDR1 DFQATT, CDR2 SNEGSKA (reference sequence). Trimming removed 5 bases from V and 1 base from J; junction bases left unmatched: 6. The CDR3 spans 14 residues. CDR3 DNA sequence: TGCAGTGCTGGTAAAGGACAGGGGTCCTACGAGCAGTACTTC. Its translation is CSAGKGQGSYEQYF.

This clonotype was recorded at least ten times. This chain joins TRBV7-3 and TRBJ2-6, with D perhaps TRBD1 or TRBD2 (5 bases each). Per germline, CDR1 SGHTA and CDR2 FQGTGA. The CDR3 sequence is 12 residues long. With 2 bases removed from V and 16 bases from J, the gap between germline ends came to 12 bases. The CDR3 spells CASSLGGPPLTF. CDR3 coding DNA: TGTGCCAGCAGCTTAGGGGGACCACCGCTGACTTTC.

This chain links TRBV4-3 with TRBJ2-5; the match to TRBD2 covers 7 bases. V shed 1 base, J shed 2 bases, and the junction held 4 bases outside the gene matches. Germline loops: CDR1 LGHNA, CDR2 YSLEER. This CDR3 spans 15 amino acids. CDR3 amino acids: CASSQGGTMQETQYF. CDR3 sequence (DNA): TGCGCCAGCAGCCAAGGTGGGACTATGCAAGAGACCCAGTACTTC.

There are a few counts of this clonotype. The J gene is TRBJ1-5, the V gene TRBV2, with 10 nucleotides matching TRBD1. This CDR3 spans 14 amino acids. Germline values: CDR1 SNHLY, CDR2 FYNNEI. The V segment lost 7 bases and the J segment 4 bases; nucleotides outside the gene matches: 4. The CDR3 is CASTWTGGNQPQHF. Here the CDR3 DNA reads TGTGCCAGCACCTGGACAGGGGGTAATCAGCCCCAGCATTTT.

Only a few counts were recorded for this clonotype. V usage is TRBV5-1 and J usage is TRBJ1-3, with D unclear. CDR3 size: 15 residues. Germline V gene sequence: CDR1 SGHRS, CDR2 YFSETQ. V lost 0 bases and J 2 bases, leaving 9 bases between the germline ends. CDR3 nucleotides: TGCGCCAGCAGCTTGGAAGGGTTTCCTGGAAACACCATATATTTT. This translates into CASSLEGFPGNTIYF.

This clonotype was recorded at least ten times. This rearrangement joins TRBV20-1 to TRBJ2-5; TRBD2 agrees at 9 bases. This CDR3 is built from 17 residues. CDR1 and CDR2 from the germline V gene are DFQATT and SNEGSKA (reference sequence). V was clipped by 2 bases and J by 7 bases; unmatched bases: 17. CDR3 residues: CSARRDRTSAGNGTQYF. CDR3 nucleotides: TGCAGTGCTAGAAGGGATCGGACTAGCGCCGGTAACGGGACCCAGTACTTC.

This chain joins TRBV7-2 and TRBJ2-3, with D unresolved. V dropped 3 bases and J dropped 5 bases, with 9 bases sitting between them. Germline V gene lookup returns CDR1 SGHTA and CDR2 FQGNSA. This CDR3 is 13 amino acids long. CDR3 DNA: TGTGCCAGCAGCTTCACAACGGGAGATACGCAGTATTTT. Protein sequence: CASSFTTGDTQYF.

This clonotype was found many times. The chain carries TRBV27 and TRBJ1-2, with D perhaps matching TRBD1 (6 bases). The CDR3 has 12 amino acids. V lost 5 bases and J lost 7, with 11 bases in between. Germline V gives CDR1 MNHEY, CDR2 SMNVEV (reference sequence). The CDR3 region is CASSGNRAGYTF. The DNA of the CDR3 is TGTGCCAGCAGTGGAAACAGGGCTGGCTACACCTTC.

The chain uses TRBV6-4 and TRBJ1-2; D unclear. The CDR3 is 12 amino acids. Trimming took 3 bases from V and 8 from J, leaving 10 bases between them. Germline CDR1 reads MRHNA; CDR2 reads SNTAGT. The CDR3 spells CASSEWGRGYTF. CDR3 coding DNA: TGTGCCAGCAGTGAATGGGGTAGGGGCTACACCTTC.